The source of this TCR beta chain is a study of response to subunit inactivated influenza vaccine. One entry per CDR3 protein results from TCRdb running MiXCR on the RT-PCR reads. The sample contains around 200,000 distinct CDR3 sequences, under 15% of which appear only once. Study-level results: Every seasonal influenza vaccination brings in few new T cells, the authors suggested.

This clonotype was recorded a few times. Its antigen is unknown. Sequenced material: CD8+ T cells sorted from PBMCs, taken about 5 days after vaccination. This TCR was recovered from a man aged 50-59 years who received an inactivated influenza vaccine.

CDR3 sequence: CSLTGQGAYGTEAFF. In nucleotides, the CDR3 is TGCAGCCTAACGGGACAGGGGGCTTATGGCACTGAAGCTTTCTTT. This sequence joins TRBV29-1 and TRBJ1-1; 12 bases match TRBD1. Germline V gene data show CDR1 as SQVTM and CDR2 as ANQGSEA. This CDR3 region has 15 residues. The V and J ends lost 8 bases and 4 bases, in that order; junction bases with no gene match: 11. Full variable domain (rest looked up from reference TRBV29-1 and TRBJ1-1): SAVISQKPSRDICQRGTSLTIQCQVDSQVTMMFWYRQQPGQSLTLIATANQGSEATYESGFVIDKFPISRPNLTFSTLTVSNMSPEDSSIYLCSLTGQGAYGTEAFFGQGTRLTVV.